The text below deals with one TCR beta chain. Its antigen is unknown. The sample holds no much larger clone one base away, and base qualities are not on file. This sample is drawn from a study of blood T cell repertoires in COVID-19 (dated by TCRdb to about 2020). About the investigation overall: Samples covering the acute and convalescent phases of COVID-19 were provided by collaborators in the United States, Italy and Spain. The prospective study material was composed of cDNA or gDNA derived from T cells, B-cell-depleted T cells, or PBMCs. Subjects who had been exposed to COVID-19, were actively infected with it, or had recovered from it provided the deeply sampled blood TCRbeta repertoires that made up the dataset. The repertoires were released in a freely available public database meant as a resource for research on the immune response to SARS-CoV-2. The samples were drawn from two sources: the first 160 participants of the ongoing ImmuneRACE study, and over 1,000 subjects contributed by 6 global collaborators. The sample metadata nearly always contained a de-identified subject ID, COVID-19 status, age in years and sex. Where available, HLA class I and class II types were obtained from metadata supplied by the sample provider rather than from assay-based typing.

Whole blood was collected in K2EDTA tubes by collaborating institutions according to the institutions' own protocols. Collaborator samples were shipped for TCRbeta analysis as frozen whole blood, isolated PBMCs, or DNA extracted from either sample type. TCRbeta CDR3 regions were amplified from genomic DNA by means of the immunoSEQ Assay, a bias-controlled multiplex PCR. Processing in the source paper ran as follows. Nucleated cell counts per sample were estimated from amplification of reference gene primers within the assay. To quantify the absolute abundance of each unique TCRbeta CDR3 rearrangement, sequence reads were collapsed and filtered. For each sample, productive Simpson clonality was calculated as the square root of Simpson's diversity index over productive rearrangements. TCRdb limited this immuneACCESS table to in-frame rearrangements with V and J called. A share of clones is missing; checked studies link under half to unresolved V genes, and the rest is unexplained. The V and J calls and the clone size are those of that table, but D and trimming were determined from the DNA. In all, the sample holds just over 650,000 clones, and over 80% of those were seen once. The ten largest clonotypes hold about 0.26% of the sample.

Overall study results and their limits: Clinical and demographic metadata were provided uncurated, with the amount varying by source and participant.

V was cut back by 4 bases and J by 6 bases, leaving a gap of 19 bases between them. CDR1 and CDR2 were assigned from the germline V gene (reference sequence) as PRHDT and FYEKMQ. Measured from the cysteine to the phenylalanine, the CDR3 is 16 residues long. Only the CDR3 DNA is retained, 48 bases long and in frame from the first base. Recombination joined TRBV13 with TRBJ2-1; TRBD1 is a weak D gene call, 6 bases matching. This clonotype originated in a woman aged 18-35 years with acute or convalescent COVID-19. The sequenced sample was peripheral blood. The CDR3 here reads CASSSSGEKGSNEQFF. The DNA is TGTGCCAGCAGCTCCTCAGGGGAGAAGGGGAGCAATGAGCAGTTCTTC.